This entry features one TCR beta chain sequence. Its antigen is not known. The data originate from a study of cytomegalovirus exposure and HLA in healthy donors. Broader study findings: In vitro testing confirmed a few CMV-associated chains as specific for CMV antigens.

Primers: 60 Vbeta forward and 13 Jbeta reverse. The method was immunoSEQ multiplex PCR; TCRdb's version includes in-frame clones alone and lacks a portion of them. Of roughly 66,000 clones in the sample, around 78% were seen once. V shed 1 base and J shed 1 base, with 5 bases lying between them. Germline V gene data show CDR1 as SGHRS and CDR2 as YFSETQ. The CDR3 sequence is 13 residues long. The sequence derives from a man over 45 in good health and CMV-seronegative. Sample: PBMCs. The chain employs TRBV5-1 and TRBJ1-1; D ambiguous. The CDR3 nucleotides read TGCGCCAGCAGCTTGCAGAAGAACACTGAAGCTTTCTTT. Translation: CASSLQKNTEAFF.